This is a list of T cell receptor beta chains from one sample in a study of cytomegalovirus exposure and HLA in healthy donors. Profiled with immunoSEQ multiplex PCR; TCRdb holds only in-frame clones, not every one. This sample carries some 150,000 clones, approximately 82% of them seen once, and the ten largest clones take 2.5% to 4%. Sequenced: PBMCs. Source of these receptors: a man aged 35-49 years in good health and CMV-seronegative. Both conserved end residues are part of each CDR3. Fields, in order: J gene, clone size, D gene, V gene, CDR3 DNA, CDR3 protein. The D gene is left open where the match is weak. Part of the rows lack a size; the others show once, few, many or a class for expanded clones.

>TRBJ2-7|.|.|TRBV15
TGTGCCACCAGCAGAGATCCGGGGAACGAGCAGTACTTC
CATSRDPGNEQYF
>TRBJ2-1|.|TRBD2|TRBV5-4
TGTGCCAGCAGCTTGGGGGGAGTTAGCGGGGGGGCGAGGAATGAGCAGTTCTTC
CASSLGGVSGGARNEQFF
>TRBJ2-1|once|TRBD2|TRBV15
TGTGCCACCAGCAGATTCGGAGCGGGGGCCTTTAATGAGCAGTTCTTC
CATSRFGAGAFNEQFF
>TRBJ2-5|.|TRBD2|TRBV25-1
TGTGCCAGCAGTGAATTTGGCGGTAGCGGGGGGATTGAGACCCAGTACTTC
CASSEFGGSGGIETQYF
>TRBJ2-2|.|.|TRBV11-2
TGTGCCAGCATCACAAACAGGGAATTCACCGGGGAGCTGTTTTTT
CASITNREFTGELFF
>TRBJ2-3|.|TRBD2|TRBV5-1
TGCGCCAGCAGCTTGGCATCCGGACTAGCGGGGGCACAGCAGTATTTT
CASSLASGLAGAQQYF
>TRBJ1-5|few|.|TRBV5-6
TGTGCCAGCAGCTTGGGGGGGGGCCAGCCCCAGCATTTT
CASSLGGGQPQHF
>TRBJ1-1|.|.|TRBV6-5
TGTGCCAGCAGTTACAGGGGAGGCTACACGACGGAAGCTTTCTTT
CASSYRGGYTTEAFF
>TRBJ1-2|.|TRBD1|TRBV6-5
TGTGCCAGCAGTTACATCTTCGGGGACAGGGGTCGCGGCTACACCTTC
CASSYIFGDRGRGYTF
>TRBJ1-1|.|TRBD1|TRBV29-1
TGCAGCGTTGCAGGGACAGGTGGGTATAAGACTGAAGCTTTCTTT
CSVAGTGGYKTEAFF
>TRBJ2-2|.|.|TRBV4-1
TGCGCCAGCACCCCAATTGAGAGTGGCACCGGGGAGCTGTTTTTT
CASTPIESGTGELFF
>TRBJ2-7|.|.|TRBV28
TGTGCCAGCAGCCCCACAGGGTTCGAGCAGTACTTC
CASSPTGFEQYF
>TRBJ1-1|.|TRBD1|TRBV9
TGTGCCAGCACCCCGGGACAGGGGCGCACTGAAGCTTTCTTT
CASTPGQGRTEAFF
>TRBJ1-1|.|TRBD1|TRBV7-3
TGTGCCAGCAGCGGACGCGGGACAGGGATTTTGAACACTGAAGCTTTCTTT
CASSGRGTGILNTEAFF
>TRBJ1-1|.|TRBD1|TRBV7-2
TGTGCCAGCAGCTTGACAGGGGGCTGGTACACTGAAGCTTTCTTT
CASSLTGGWYTEAFF
>TRBJ2-7|.|TRBD2|TRBV11-2
TGTGCCAGCAGCCATACCCTAGCGGGGGACCCCTACGAGCAGTACTTC
CASSHTLAGDPYEQYF
>TRBJ1-1|.|.|TRBV30
TGTGCCTCAACCAGGGTCACTGAAGCTTTCTTT
CASTRVTEAFF
>TRBJ2-3|.|TRBD2|TRBV15
TGTGCCACCAGGAGAGTCTCCGGGAGGCCTAGCACAGATACGCAGTATTTT
CATRRVSGRPSTDTQYF
>TRBJ1-4|.|.|TRBV9
TGTGCCAGCAGCGTATCCGGCGGGGAAAAACTGTTTTTT
CASSVSGGEKLFF
>TRBJ2-7|.|TRBD1|TRBV11-2
TGTGCCAGCAGCTTGGGGACAGGGTTATCCTACGAGCAGTACTTC
CASSLGTGLSYEQYF
>TRBJ1-1|.|.|TRBV7-2
TGTGCCAGCAGCTTCACCACCAGGGTGGGTACTGAAGCTTTCTTT
CASSFTTRVGTEAFF
>TRBJ1-4|.|.|TRBV6-1
TGTGCCAGCATTTCAGAGCCAACTAATGAAAAACTGTCTTTT
CASISEPTNEKLSF
>TRBJ2-2|.|TRBD2|TRBV6-6
TGTGCCAGCAGTTACCTAGCGGCGAACACCGGGGAACTGTTTTTT
CASSYLAANTGELFF
>TRBJ1-1|.|.|TRBV18
TGTGCCAGCTCACCAACTACCGCCCTTATGAACACTGAAGCTTTCTTT
CASSPTTALMNTEAFF